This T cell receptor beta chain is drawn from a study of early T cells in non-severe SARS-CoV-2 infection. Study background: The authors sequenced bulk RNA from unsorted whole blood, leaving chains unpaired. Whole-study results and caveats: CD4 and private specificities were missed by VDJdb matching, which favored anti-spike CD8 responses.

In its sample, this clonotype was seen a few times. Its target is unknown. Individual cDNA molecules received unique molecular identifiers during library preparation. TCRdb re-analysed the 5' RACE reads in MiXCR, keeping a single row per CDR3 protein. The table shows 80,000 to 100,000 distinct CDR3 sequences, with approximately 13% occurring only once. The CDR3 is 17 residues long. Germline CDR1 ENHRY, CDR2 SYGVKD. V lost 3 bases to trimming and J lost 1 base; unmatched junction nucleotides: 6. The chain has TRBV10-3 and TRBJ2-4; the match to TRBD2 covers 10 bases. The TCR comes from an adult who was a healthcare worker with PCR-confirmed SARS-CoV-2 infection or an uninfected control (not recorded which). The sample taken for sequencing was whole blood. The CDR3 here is CAISEEPSGSAKNIQYF. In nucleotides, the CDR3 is TGTGCCATCAGTGAAGAACCTAGCGGGAGTGCCAAAAACATTCAGTACTTC.